Each of the 11 T cell receptor beta chains below was sequenced from the same sample in a study of control samples from healthy donors and cancer patients (dated by TCRdb to the early 2020s). Receptors were amplified or captured by the immunoSEQ multiplex PCR assay. Sourced from immuneACCESS, this table was stored by TCRdb with only in-frame sequences that have V and J called. A share of the clones is absent; for the studies checked, an unresolved V gene accounts for under half, and the remainder has no known explanation. Across this sample there are some 410,000 clones, with more than 80% seen only once. Together, the top ten hold over 5.5% of the sample. The specimen sequenced was PBMCs. All receptors derive from a middle-aged man with head and neck cancer.

V usage is TRBV19 and J usage is TRBJ2-7; the D is unclear. The length of the CDR3 is 12 residues. CDR1 and CDR2 (germline): LNHDA, SQIVND (reference sequence). As DNA, the CDR3 is TGTGGAGGAAGTGAAAGCTCCTACGAGCAGTACTTC. Translation: CGGSESSYEQYF.

The chain is built from TRBV11-2 and TRBJ2-5; no clear D gene. Germline loops: CDR1 SGHAT, CDR2 FQNNGV. Between the trimmed V and J ends, which lost 4 bases and 5 bases, there was a span of 11 bases. The CDR3 has 13 amino acids. CDR3 protein: CASSSRFWETQYF. The CDR3 DNA reads as TGTGCCAGCAGCTCTCGATTCTGGGAGACCCAGTACTTC.

This clone has only one observation. The rearrangement joins TRBV12-3 or TRBV12-4 to TRBJ2-1, with a tentative D call TRBD1 (6 bases). This CDR3 has 13 residues. Trimming stripped 6 bases from V and 4 bases from J, with 10 bases between. The CDR3 DNA reads TGTGCCAGCAGAAGAGGACAGTACAATGAGCAGTTCTTC. Translating it yields CASRRGQYNEQFF.

V usage is TRBV6-2 or TRBV6-3 and J usage is TRBJ1-1; D unresolved. Trimming pared 2 bases from V and 2 bases from J, leaving 9 bases between. This CDR3 spans 14 amino acids. Germline V CDR1 and CDR2: MNHEY, SVGEGT. CDR3 in DNA: TGTGCCAGCAGTTACATTCGGGGAAACACTGAAGCTTTCTTT. Its protein is CASSYIRGNTEAFF.

This chain links TRBV28 with TRBJ1-2; the D is unclear. Germline V lookup: CDR1 MDHEN, CDR2 SYDVKM. V was pared by 4 bases and J by 2 bases, with 8 bases between. This CDR3 comprises 13 residues. CDR3: CASSWSTNYGYTF. In nucleotides, the CDR3 is TGTGCCAGCAGTTGGTCCACCAACTATGGCTACACCTTC.

V gene TRBV19 combines with J gene TRBJ1-5, with 10 bases matching TRBD1. Germline loops: CDR1 LNHDA, CDR2 SQIVND (reference sequence). With V trimmed by 2 bases and J by 1 base, 11 bases remained unmatched. The CDR3 contains 19 residues. CDR3 sequence (DNA): TGTGCCAGTAGTATAAGGGAGGGACAGGGGACGGGCAGCAATCAGCCCCAGCATTTT. It is translated as CASSIREGQGTGSNQPQHF. Complete variable domain (other parts from reference TRBV19 and TRBJ1-5): DGGITQSPKYLFRKEGQNVTLSCEQNLNHDAMYWYRQDPGQGLRLIYYSQIVNDFQKGDIAEGYSVSREKKESFPLTVTSAQKNPTAFYLCASSIREGQGTGSNQPQHFGDGTRLSIL.

This clone came up once. The chain combines TRBV28 with TRBJ2-7, with D possibly being TRBD2 (6 bases). Germline values: CDR1 MDHEN, CDR2 SYDVKM. Trimming shortened V by 4 bases and J by 9 bases, and 19 bases separated the two germline ends. This CDR3 is built from 14 residues. The CDR3 spells CASSSPGVVVGQYF. The CDR3 coding sequence is TGTGCCAGCAGTTCTCCGGGGGTTGTCGTAGGGCAGTACTTC.

The genes are TRBV7-2 and TRBJ1-2; unclear D gene. This CDR3 comprises 13 residues. V lost 6 bases and J lost 1, with 9 bases in between. Looked up from germline, CDR1 is SGHTA and CDR2 is FQGNSA. As DNA, the CDR3 is TGTGCCAGCAGTCCGGATGGTAACTATGGCTACACCTTC. This translates into CASSPDGNYGYTF.

The chain carries TRBV9 and TRBJ2-1; the D is unclear. Deletions cut 0 bases from V and 8 bases from J, with 9 bases between. The CDR3 extends over 13 amino acids. Germline V lookup: CDR1 SGDLS, CDR2 YYNGEE. CDR3 DNA: TGTGCCAGCAGCGTAGAACGGGTTGATGAGCAGTTCTTC. Its protein product is CASSVERVDEQFF. The whole variable domain, filled in from reference TRBV9 and TRBJ2-1, reads DSGVTQTPKHLITATGQRVTLRCSPRSGDLSVYWYQQSLDQGLQFLIQYYNGEERAKGNILERFSAQQFPDLHSELNLSSLELGDSALYFCASSVERVDEQFFGPGTRLTVL.

The chain joins TRBV3-1 (or the pseudogene TRBV3-2) to TRBJ2-1; D not certain. CDR3 length: 16 residues. V lost 1 base and J lost 1, with 11 bases in between. Per the germline V gene, CDR1 is LGHDT and CDR2 is YNNKEL (reference sequence). CDR3 nucleotide sequence: TGTGCCAGCAGCCAAGGTTGGCGTGGGTCCTACAATGAGCAGTTCTTC. Its protein product is CASSQGWRGSYNEQFF.

V and J are TRBV28 and TRBJ1-5; D possibly corresponds to TRBD1 (5 bases). The germline V gene encodes CDR1 MDHEN and CDR2 SYDVKM. This CDR3 contains 15 residues. Trimming stripped 5 bases from V and 2 bases from J, with 13 bases between. CDR3 loop: CASSTGGEGNQPQHF. CDR3 nucleotides: TGTGCCAGCAGTACAGGCGGCGAGGGCAATCAGCCCCAGCATTTT.